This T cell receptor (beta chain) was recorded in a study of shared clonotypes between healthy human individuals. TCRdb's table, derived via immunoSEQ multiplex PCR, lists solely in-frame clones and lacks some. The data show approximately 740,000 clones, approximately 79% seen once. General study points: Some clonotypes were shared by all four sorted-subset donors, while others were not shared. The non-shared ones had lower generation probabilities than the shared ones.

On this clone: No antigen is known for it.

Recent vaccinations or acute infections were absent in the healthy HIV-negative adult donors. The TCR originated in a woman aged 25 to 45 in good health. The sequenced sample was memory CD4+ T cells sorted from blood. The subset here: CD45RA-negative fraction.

The CDR3 region is CASSQFGLAGTNTGELFF. The CDR3, as DNA: TGCGCCAGCAGCCAATTTGGACTAGCGGGGACGAACACCGGGGAGCTGTTTTTT. The J gene is TRBJ2-2, the V gene TRBV4-1; 12 bases agree with TRBD2. V lost 2 bases, J lost 0 bases, and 4 bases stayed unmatched. CDR3 length: 18 amino acids. CDR1 is MGHRA, CDR2 YSYEKL, per germline.